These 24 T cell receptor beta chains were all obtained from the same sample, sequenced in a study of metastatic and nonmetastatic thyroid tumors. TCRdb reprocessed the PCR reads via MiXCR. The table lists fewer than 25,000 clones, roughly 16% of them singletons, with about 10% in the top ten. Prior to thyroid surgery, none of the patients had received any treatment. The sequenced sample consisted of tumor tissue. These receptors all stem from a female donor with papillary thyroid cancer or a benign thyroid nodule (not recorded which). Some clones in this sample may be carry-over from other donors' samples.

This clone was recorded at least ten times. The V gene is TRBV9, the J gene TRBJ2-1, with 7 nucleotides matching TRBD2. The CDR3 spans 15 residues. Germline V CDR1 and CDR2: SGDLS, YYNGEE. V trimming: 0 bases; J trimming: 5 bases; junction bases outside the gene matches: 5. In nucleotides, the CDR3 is TGTGCCAGCAGCGTAGTGGCGGGAGAGCACAATGAGCAGTTCTTC. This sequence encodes CASSVVAGEHNEQFF.

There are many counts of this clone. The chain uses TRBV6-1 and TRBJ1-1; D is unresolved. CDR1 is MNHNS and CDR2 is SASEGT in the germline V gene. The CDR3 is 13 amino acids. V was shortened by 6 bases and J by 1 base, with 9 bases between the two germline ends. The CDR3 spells CASSVHTNTEAFF. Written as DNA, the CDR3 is TGTGCCAGCAGCGTCCATACGAACACTGAAGCTTTCTTT.

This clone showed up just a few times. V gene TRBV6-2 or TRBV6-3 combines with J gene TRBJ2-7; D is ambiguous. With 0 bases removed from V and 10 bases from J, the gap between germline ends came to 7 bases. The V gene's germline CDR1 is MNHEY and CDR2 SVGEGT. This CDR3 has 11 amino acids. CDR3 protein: CASSYSTHQYF. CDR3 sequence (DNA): TGTGCCAGCAGTTACTCGACTCATCAGTACTTC.

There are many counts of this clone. The CDR3 region is CASSLGTGGGDQPQHF. The CDR3 DNA follows: TGCGCCAGCAGCCTCGGGACAGGGGGCGGAGATCAGCCCCAGCATTTT. The chain couples TRBV5-1 to TRBJ1-5; 12 bases line up with TRBD1. After removal of 4 bases from V and 5 bases from J, the junction contained 7 bases not matched to a gene. The CDR3 consists of 16 residues. Germline values: CDR1 SGHRS, CDR2 YFSETQ.

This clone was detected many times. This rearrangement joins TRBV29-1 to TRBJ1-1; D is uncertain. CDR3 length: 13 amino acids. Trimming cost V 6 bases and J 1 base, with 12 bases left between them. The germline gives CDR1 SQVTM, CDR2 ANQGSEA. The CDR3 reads CSVLPPGNTEAFF. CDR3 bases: TGCAGCGTCCTCCCCCCAGGGAACACTGAAGCTTTCTTT.

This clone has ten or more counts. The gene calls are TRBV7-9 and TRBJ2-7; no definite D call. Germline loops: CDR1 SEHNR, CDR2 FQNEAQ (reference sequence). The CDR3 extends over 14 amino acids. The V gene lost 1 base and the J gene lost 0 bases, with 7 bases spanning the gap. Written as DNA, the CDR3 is TGTGCCAGCAGCTTAGGGGGTGCCTCCTACGAGCAGTACTTC. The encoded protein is CASSLGGASYEQYF.

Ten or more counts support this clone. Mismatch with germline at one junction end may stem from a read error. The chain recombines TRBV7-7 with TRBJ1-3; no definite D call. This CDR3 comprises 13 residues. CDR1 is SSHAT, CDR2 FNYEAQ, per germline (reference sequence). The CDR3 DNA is TGTGCTAGCAGCTTAGACGCGGGAAACACCATATATTTT. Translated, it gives CASSLDAGNTIYF.

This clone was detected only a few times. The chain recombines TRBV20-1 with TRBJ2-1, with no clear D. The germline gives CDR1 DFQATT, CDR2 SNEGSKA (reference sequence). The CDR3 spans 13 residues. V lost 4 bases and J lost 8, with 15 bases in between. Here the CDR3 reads CSANGPQSYEQFF. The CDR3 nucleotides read TGCAGTGCTAATGGACCACAGTCTTATGAGCAGTTCTTC.

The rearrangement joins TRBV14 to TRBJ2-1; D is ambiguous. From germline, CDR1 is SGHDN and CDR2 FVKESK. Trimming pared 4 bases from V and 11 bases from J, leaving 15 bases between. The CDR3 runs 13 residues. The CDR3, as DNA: TGTGCCAGCAGCCTCATCAATTTAGATAAGCAGTTCTTC. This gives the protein CASSLINLDKQFF. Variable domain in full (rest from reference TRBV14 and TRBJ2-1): EAGVTQFPSHSVIEKGQTVTLRCDPISGHDNLYWYRRVMGKEIKFLLHFVKESKQDESGMPNNRFLAERTGGTYSTLKVQPAELEDSGVYFCASSLINLDKQFFGPGTRLTVL.

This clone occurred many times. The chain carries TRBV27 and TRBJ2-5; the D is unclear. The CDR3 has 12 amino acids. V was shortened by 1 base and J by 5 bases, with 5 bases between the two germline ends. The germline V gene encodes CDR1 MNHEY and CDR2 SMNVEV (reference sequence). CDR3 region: CASSLLGETQYF. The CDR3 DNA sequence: TGTGCCAGCAGTTTATTAGGGGAGACCCAGTACTTC.

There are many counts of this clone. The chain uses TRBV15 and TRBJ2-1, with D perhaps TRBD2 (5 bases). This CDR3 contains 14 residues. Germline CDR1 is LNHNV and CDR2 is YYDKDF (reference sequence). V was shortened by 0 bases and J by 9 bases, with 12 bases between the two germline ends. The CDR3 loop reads CATSRDLGEGEQFF. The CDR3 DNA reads TGTGCCACCAGCAGAGATCTGGGAGAGGGTGAGCAGTTCTTC. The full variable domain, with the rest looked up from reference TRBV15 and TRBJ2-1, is DAMVIQNPRYQVTQFGKPVTLSCSQTLNHNVMYWYQQKSSQAPKLLFHYYDKDFNNEADTPDNFQSRRPNTSFCFLDIRSPGLGDTAMYLCATSRDLGEGEQFFGPGTRLTVL.

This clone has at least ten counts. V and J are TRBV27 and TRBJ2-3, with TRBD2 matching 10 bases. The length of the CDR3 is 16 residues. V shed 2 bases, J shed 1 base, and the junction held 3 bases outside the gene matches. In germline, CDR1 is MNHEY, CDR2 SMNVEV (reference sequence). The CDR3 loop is CASSLGLAGGTDTQYF. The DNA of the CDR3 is TGTGCCAGCAGTTTAGGTCTAGCGGGAGGCACAGATACGCAGTATTTT.

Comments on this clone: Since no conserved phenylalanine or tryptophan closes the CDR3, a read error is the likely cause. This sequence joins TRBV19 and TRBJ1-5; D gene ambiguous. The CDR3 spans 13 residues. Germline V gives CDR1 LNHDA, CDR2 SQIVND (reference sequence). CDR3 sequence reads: CSSSRTYNQPQHS. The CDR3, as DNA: TGTTCCAGCTCCCGCACCTACAATCAGCCCCAGCATTCT.

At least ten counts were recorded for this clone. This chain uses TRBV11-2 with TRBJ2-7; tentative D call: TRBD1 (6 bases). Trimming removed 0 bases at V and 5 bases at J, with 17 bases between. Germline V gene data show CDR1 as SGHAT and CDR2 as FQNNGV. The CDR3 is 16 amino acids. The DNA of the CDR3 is TGTGCCAGCAGCTTAGATCTAGGAATGGCAGGGGACGAGCAGTACTTC. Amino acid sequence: CASSLDLGMAGDEQYF. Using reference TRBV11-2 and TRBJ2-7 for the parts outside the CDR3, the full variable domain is EAGVAQSPRYKIIEKRQSVAFWCNPISGHATLYWYQQILGQGPKLLIQFQNNGVVDDSQLPKDRFSAERLKGVDSTLKIQPAKLEDSAVYLCASSLDLGMAGDEQYFGPGTRLTVT.

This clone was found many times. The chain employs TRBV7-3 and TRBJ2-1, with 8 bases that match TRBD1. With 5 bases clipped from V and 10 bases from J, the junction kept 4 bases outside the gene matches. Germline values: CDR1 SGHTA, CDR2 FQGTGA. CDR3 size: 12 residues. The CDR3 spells CASSTGGGEQFF. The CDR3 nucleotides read TGTGCCAGCAGCACAGGGGGTGGGGAGCAGTTCTTC.

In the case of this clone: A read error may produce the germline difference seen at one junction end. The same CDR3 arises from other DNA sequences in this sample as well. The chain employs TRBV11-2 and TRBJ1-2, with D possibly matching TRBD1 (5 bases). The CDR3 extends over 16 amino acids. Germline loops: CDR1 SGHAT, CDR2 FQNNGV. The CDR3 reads CASSPEPGRPNYGYTF. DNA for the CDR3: TGTGCCAGCAGCCCCGAACCAGGGCGCCCTAACTATGGATACACCTTC.

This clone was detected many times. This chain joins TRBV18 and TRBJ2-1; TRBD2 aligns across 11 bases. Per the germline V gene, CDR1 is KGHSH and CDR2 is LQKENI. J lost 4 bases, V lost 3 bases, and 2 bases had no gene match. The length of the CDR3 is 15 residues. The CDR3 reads CASSPGLAEYNEQFF. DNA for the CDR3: TGTGCCAGCTCACCGGGACTAGCGGAGTACAATGAGCAGTTCTTC.

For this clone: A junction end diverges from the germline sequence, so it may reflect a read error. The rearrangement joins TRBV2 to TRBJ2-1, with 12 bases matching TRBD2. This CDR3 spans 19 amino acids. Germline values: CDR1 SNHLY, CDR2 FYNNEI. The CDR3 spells CASMKSGTSGWEPHNEQFF. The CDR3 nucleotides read TGTGCTAGCATGAAGTCCGGGACTAGCGGGTGGGAACCCCACAATGAGCAGTTCTTC.

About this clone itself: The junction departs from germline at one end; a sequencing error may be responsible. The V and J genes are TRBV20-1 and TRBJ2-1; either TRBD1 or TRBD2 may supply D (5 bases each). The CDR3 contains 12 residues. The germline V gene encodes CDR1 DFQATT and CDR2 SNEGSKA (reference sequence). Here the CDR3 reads CGAGGGYNEQFF. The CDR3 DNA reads TGCGGTGCTGGTGGGGGCTACAATGAGCAGTTCTTC.

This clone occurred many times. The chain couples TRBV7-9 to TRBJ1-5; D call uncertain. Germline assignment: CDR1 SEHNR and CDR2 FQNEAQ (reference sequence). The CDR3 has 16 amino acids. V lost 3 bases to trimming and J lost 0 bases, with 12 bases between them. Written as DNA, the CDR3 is TGTGCCAGCAGCTTTGGAAAGGATGTTAGCAATCAGCCCCAGCATTTT. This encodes CASSFGKDVSNQPQHF.

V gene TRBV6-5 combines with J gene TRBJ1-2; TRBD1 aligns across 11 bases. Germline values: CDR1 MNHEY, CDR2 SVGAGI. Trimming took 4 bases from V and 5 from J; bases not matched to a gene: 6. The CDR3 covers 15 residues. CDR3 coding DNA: TGTGCCAGCAGTTGGGACAGGGGGGGGTTATATGGCTACACCTTC. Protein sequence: CASSWDRGGLYGYTF.

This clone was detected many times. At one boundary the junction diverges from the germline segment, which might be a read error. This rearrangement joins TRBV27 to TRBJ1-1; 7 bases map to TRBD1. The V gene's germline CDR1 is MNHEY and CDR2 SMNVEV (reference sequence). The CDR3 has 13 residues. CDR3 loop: CASTPRGNAEAFF. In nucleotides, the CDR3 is TGTGCCAGCACCCCCAGGGGGAACGCTGAAGCTTTCTTT.

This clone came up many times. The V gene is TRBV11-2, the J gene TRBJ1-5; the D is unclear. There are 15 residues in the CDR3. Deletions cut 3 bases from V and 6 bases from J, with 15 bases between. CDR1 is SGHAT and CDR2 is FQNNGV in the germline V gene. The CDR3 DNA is TGTGCCAGCAGCTTCGGGAGGGATGGGAGTCAGCCCCAGCATTTT. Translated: CASSFGRDGSQPQHF.

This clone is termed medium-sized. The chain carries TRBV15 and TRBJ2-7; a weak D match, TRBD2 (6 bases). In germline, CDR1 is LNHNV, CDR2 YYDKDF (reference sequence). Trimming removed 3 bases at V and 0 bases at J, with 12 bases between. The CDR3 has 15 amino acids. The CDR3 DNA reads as TGTGCCACCAGCAGGGGGGGTACGAGCTCCTACGAGCAGTACTTC. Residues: CATSRGGTSSYEQYF. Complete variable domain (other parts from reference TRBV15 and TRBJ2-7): DAMVIQNPRYQVTQFGKPVTLSCSQTLNHNVMYWYQQKSSQAPKLLFHYYDKDFNNEADTPDNFQSRRPNTSFCFLDIRSPGLGDTAMYLCATSRGGTSSYEQYFGPGTRLTVT.